The clone carrying this T cell receptor beta chain appeared once. Its specificity is not known. These data belong to a study of cytomegalovirus exposure and HLA in healthy donors. Study in general: From about 180 million T cells, an earlier analysis saw some 120 million unique TCR beta sequences.

Use of 60 Vbeta and 13 Jbeta primers characterized the PCR. This table comes from immunoSEQ multiplex PCR, and its TCRdb copy is limited to in-frame clones, with some not included. The sample holds a few hundred thousand clones, 75% to 90% seen once. Overall study findings and caveats: HLA restriction was apparent for most CMV-associated TCR beta chains in a later analysis. Roughly uniform depth of sequencing across donors was assumed in presence/absence analyses. Earlier analysis yielded a pattern in which most TCR beta V segments were productive about 90% or about 30% of the time.

V was trimmed by 2 bases and J by 6 bases, leaving 10 bases between them. The CDR3 totals 13 residues. Germline V gene sequence: CDR1 MNHEY, CDR2 SVGAGI. Sequenced sample: PBMCs. The chain combines TRBV6-5 with TRBJ1-2; TRBD1 is a possible D gene (5 bases). This receptor was obtained from a girl aged 2-10 years in good health and CMV-seronegative. CDR3 amino acids: CASSYEGLHGYTF. For the CDR3, the DNA is TGTGCCAGCAGTTACGAGGGACTTCATGGCTACACCTTC.